These T cell receptor beta chains were read from a single sample in a study of early T cells in non-severe SARS-CoV-2 infection. TCRdb analysed the 5' RACE reads with MiXCR anew, one entry per CDR3 protein. Here the sample spans 70,000 or so distinct CDR3 sequences, around 15% being singletons. Material for sequencing was whole blood. The receptors derive from an adult who was a healthcare worker with PCR-confirmed SARS-CoV-2 infection or an uninfected control (not recorded which). Both conserved end residues are trimmed from each CDR3. Fields, in order: V gene, clone size, D gene, CDR3 protein. D genes are given only for firm matches. Expanded clones get a size class; other rows say once, few or many, or leave the size out.

V: TRBV19; size: .; D: .; CDR3: ASSPGYEQY
V: TRBV29-1; size: few; D: .; CDR3: SVGGRTEAF
V: TRBV11-1; size: many; D: .; CDR3: ASSSGRYEQY
V: TRBV28; size: .; D: .; CDR3: ASSPGWALNTEAF
V: TRBV6-2/TRBV6-3; size: many; D: .; CDR3: ASSREYEQY
V: TRBV3-1; size: few; D: TRBD1; CDR3: ASSQVGTARGYGYT
V: TRBV5-6; size: .; D: TRBD1; CDR3: ASSLNRGPYNEQF
V: TRBV18; size: .; D: TRBD1; CDR3: ASSPQVAWDRDLSGANVLT
V: TRBV12-3/TRBV12-4; size: few; D: .; CDR3: ASSPPFEKSSYNEQF
V: TRBV6-1; size: .; D: .; CDR3: ASTSSYNEQF
V: TRBV5-1; size: few; D: .; CDR3: ASSLDGHHEQY
V: TRBV7-2; size: few; D: .; CDR3: ASLPPAGMWNEQF
V: TRBV13; size: .; D: .; CDR3: ASSSRKTGLFEQY
V: TRBV20-1; size: .; D: .; CDR3: SARALSSARVYGYT
V: TRBV27; size: .; D: .; CDR3: ASSLDREAYNEQF
V: TRBV5-8; size: .; D: .; CDR3: ASSSNRNEKLF
V: TRBV28; size: few; D: .; CDR3: ASRTGRGQTQY
V: TRBV12-3/TRBV12-4; size: .; D: .; CDR3: ASSSRDNGYT
V: TRBV29-1; size: many; D: TRBD1; CDR3: SVDSLLRDRGGDTQY
V: TRBV7-8; size: .; D: TRBD2; CDR3: ASSPGLAGGPYYEQY
V: TRBV24-1; size: few; D: .; CDR3: ATAGLKNEQF
V: TRBV6-4; size: .; D: .; CDR3: ASSDGRGNTQY
V: TRBV10-3; size: few; D: .; CDR3: ATTPRENTEAF
V: TRBV7-9; size: few; D: .; CDR3: ASSRRGAGYNEQF
V: TRBV20-1; size: many; D: .; CDR3: SARDTPPREETQY
V: TRBV19; size: .; D: .; CDR3: ASSMERWSFSGELF
V: TRBV6-5; size: once; D: TRBD2; CDR3: ASSLAGKQY
V: TRBV7-9; size: many; D: .; CDR3: ASSFAGSTDTQY
V: TRBV28; size: few; D: .; CDR3: ASSLQGIGYT
V: TRBV11-2; size: few; D: .; CDR3: ASSLNLGPTGELF
V: TRBV20-1; size: few; D: TRBD1; CDR3: SASTGVYEQY